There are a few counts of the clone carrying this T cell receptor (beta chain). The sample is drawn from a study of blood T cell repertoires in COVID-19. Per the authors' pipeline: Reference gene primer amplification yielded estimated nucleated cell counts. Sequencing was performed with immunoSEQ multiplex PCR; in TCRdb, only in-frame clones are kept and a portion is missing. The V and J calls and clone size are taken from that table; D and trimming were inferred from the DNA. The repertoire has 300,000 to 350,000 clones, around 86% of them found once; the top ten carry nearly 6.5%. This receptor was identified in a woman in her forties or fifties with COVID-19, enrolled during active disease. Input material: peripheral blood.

CDR3 sequence (DNA): TGTGCCAGCAAGAGACAGGAACATGGCTACACCTTC. It translates to CASKRQEHGYTF. V usage is TRBV19 and J usage is TRBJ1-2, with D tentatively TRBD1 (6 bases). The CDR3 sequence is 12 residues long. V was pared by 9 bases and J by 6 bases, with 14 bases between. CDR1 is LNHDA, CDR2 SQIVND, per germline (reference sequence).